The clone carrying this T cell receptor beta chain was observed a few times. Its antigen is not identified. With a J-beta primer mix and a sample-barcoded 5' primer, a second PCR ran roughly 7 to 11 cycles. Each cDNA molecule was tagged by a template-switch adaptor with 12 random nucleotides. A single record per CDR3 protein comes from TCRdb applying MiXCR to the 5' RACE reads. Of around 1,000,000 distinct CDR3 sequences listed, 20% to 25% are singletons. This sample is drawn from a study of blood T cells in healthy people across ages. Broader study findings: While age rose, TCR beta diversity per million T cells dropped in a roughly linear way.

The same data also went into a second study, on T cells of mothers and their children. That work contributes: T cell clones that were persistent and microchimeric went undetected.

The sample taken for sequencing was blood. This receptor was identified in a girl aged 2 to 9 in good health.

The CDR3 sequence is CASGEGAQETQYF. The CDR3 DNA sequence: TGTGCCAGCGGAGAGGGGGCTCAAGAGACCCAGTACTTC. This chain links TRBV6-6 with TRBJ2-1, with 7 bases fitting TRBD1. The DNA end favors TRBJ2-5, so the J call may be wrong. The CDR3 consists of 13 residues. Germline CDR1 reads MNHNY; CDR2 reads SVGAGI (reference sequence).